This record covers a single T cell receptor beta chain. The table lists this clonotype with a few counts. Its antigen is currently not known. No much larger clone exists at a distance of one base, and base qualities are not known. The record originates from a study of post-analysis software for immune sequencing data (dated by TCRdb to between 2014 and 2017). About the study as a whole: Recorded disease courses included relapsing-remitting, secondary progressive and progressive-relapsing multiple sclerosis, with some patients lacking subtype annotation. A subset of samples was prepared in parallel using single-end sample barcoding, then pooled and co-amplified after Illumina adapter ligation. The multiple sclerosis patient repertoires were compared with 11 previously published healthy control repertoires from donors aged about 6 to 26 years. Points the paper makes about the study in general: Roughly 5 TRBV segments, including TRBV5-6, TRBV5-1 and TRBV20-1, were significantly more frequent in patients than controls. Strong co-clustering of samples prepared in the same batch was shown by direct clustering with F measure, prompting a batch-effect correction. Normalized Chao1 diversity was significantly lower in multiple sclerosis patients than controls, suggesting substantial peripheral T-cell clonal expansion. The control group was slightly older than the multiple sclerosis patient group.

Sample time point, as interpreted from the label and publication: second blood draw from one MS patient after hematopoietic stem cell transplantation. To demonstrate the VDJtools post-analysis software, the study profiled TCR beta repertoires from the peripheral blood of under 15 young patients with multiple sclerosis. The patients with multiple sclerosis were children and adolescents between 6 and 15 years of age. CDR1 is given as DFQATT and CDR2 as SNEGSKA, both from the germline V gene (reference sequence). Measured from the cysteine to the phenylalanine, the CDR3 is 14 residues long. CDR3 DNA is the only sequence kept; it has 42 bases, read in frame from the first base. Trimming accounts for 4 bases at V and 7 bases at J, while the number of junction bases matched to no gene is 7. Libraries were constructed by PCR. Sequencing relied on an Illumina HiSeq 2500. To reduce PCR and sequencing biases, unique molecular identifiers were incorporated into the TCR beta cDNA libraries. Roughly 0.5 million cDNA molecules were obtained per 1 to 10 million input T cells, so each molecule approximated one T cell. The patient libraries were prepared and sequenced with the same protocol used for the earlier healthy control dataset. Within a given batch, samples were prepared together, multiplexed and sequenced on the same HiSeq lane. In the source study's methods: Raw barcoded reads were processed with MIGEC, discarding single-read molecular identifier groups before consensus assembly and CDR3 extraction. Clonotype tables were post-analysed with VDJtools, and diversity was normalized by down-sampling all datasets to the smallest sample size. Repertoire overlap clustering matched CDR3 amino acid but not nucleotide sequences to correct batch-related cross-sample contamination. TCRdb reprocessing: public reads trimmed at Q25 with fastp, clones called with MiXCR, in-frame beta chains kept. Each CDR3 protein appears once, grouped with its most common genes and DNA. Here the V and J calls rest on TCRdb's processing, not on the authors' analysis. Counted in this sample were 150,000 or so distinct CDR3 sequences; roughly 40% of them appeared once. The top ten hold over 25% of the sample.

The sequence came from a girl aged 5-17 years with multiple sclerosis. Donor details come from another sample of the same person, matched by shared clones. The rearranged chain carries TRBV20-1 and TRBJ2-7; 13 bases in the junction line up with TRBD2. The source material was blood, sampled after autologous hematopoietic stem cell transplantation. The bases read TGCAGTGCTAACGGACTAGCGGGAGTTATGGAGCAGTACTTC. It codes for CSANGLAGVMEQYF.